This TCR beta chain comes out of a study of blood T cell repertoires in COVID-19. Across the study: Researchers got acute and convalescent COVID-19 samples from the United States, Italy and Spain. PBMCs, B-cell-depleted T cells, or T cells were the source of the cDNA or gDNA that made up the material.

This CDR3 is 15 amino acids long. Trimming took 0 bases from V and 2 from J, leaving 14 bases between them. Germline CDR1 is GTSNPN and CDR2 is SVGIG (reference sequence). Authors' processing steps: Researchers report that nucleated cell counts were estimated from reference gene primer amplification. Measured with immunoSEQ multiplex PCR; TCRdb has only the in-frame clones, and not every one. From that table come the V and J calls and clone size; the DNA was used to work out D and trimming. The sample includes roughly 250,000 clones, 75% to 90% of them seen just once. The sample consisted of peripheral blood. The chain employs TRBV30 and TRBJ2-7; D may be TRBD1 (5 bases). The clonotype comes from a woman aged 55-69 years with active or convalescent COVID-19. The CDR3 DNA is TGTGCCTGGAGTGTATATTTTGAAGGGGCCTACGAGCAGTACTTC. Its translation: CAWSVYFEGAYEQYF.